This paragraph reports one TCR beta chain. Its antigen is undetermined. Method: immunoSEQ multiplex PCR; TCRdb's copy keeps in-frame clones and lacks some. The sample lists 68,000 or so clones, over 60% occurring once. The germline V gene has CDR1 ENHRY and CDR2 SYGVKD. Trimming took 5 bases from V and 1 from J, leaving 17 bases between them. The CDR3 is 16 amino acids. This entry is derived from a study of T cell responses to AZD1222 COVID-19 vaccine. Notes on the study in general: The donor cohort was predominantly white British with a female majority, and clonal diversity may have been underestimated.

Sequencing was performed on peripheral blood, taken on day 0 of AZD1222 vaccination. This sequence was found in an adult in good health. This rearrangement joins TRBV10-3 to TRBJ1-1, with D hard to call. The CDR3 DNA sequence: TGTGCCATCAGTTCTCTCCCGTTTTCGAAGAACACTGAAGCTTTCTTT. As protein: CAISSLPFSKNTEAFF.